These 32 T cell receptor beta chains originate from one sample sequenced in a study of regulatory T cells in long-lasting Graves disease (dated by TCRdb to about 2021). Read against the paper, the sample's time point label means: newly diagnosed GD, antithyroid drugs for less than 3 months. For both TCR sequencing and RNA sequencing, RNA was extracted from PBMCs using TRIzol. Receptor amplification or capture employed multiplex PCR. Sequencing took place on an Illumina HiSeq 4000. CDR3 regions were amplified by Arm-PCR with iRepertoire HTBI primers to construct TCR beta libraries. TCRdb handled the public reads itself, with Q25 trimming in fastp and clone calling in MiXCR, and kept productive beta chains. Rows matching on CDR3 protein sequence are summarized as one entry with the most common DNA and genes. This sample is represented by 250,000 or so distinct CDR3 sequences; about 17% of them were singletons. Of the sample, 14% is held by the ten largest clones.

These same data were also listed under a study on T cells in Graves' hyperthyroidism and ophthalmopathy.

This specimen consisted of peripheral blood mononuclear cells (PBMCs), obtained at new diagnosis, from a patient treated with antithyroid drugs. The receptors were gathered from a woman in her thirties with Graves disease. Donor details come from another sample of the same person, matched by shared clones.

In this sample, this clonotype turned up many times. This chain joins TRBV12-3 or TRBV12-4 and TRBJ1-5; D is uncertain. The CDR3 is 16 residues long. With 6 bases removed from V and 11 bases from J, the gap between germline ends came to 26 bases. CDR3: CASSDQPQALIIAQHF. The CDR3 DNA reads as TGTGCCAGCAGCGACCAGCCCCAAGCCCTGATAATTGCCCAGCATTTT.

This clonotype was seen many times. The chain has TRBV10-3 and TRBJ2-5, with D perhaps TRBD2 (6 bases). CDR1 ENHRY and CDR2 SYGVKD come from the germline V gene. Deletions cut 4 bases from V and 3 bases from J, with 6 bases between. This CDR3 spans 12 amino acids. The DNA of the CDR3 is TGTGCCATCAGTGGGACTAAAGAGACCCAGTACTTC. Residues: CAISGTKETQYF.

This clonotype was found many times. The rearrangement uses TRBV5-1 and TRBJ2-3, with D uncertain. This CDR3 has 13 amino acids. V was clipped by 1 base and J by 6 bases, with 9 bases between them. Looked up from germline, CDR1 is SGHRS and CDR2 is YFSETQ. CDR3 amino acids: CASSLNLRDTQYF. The CDR3 region has the DNA TGCGCCAGCAGCTTGAATCTTAGGGATACGCAGTATTTT.

This clonotype was seen many times. The chain is built from TRBV5-1 and TRBJ1-1; a possible D gene is TRBD1 (5 bases). Germline loops: CDR1 SGHRS, CDR2 YFSETQ. The V end lost 4 bases, the J end lost 11 bases, and 18 bases lay between the germline ends. The CDR3 covers 13 residues. This CDR3 is CASSGLRQPLAFF. The DNA for the CDR3 is TGCGCCAGCAGCGGGCTTCGACAGCCTCTGGCTTTCTTT.

This clonotype was seen ten or more times. The chain carries TRBV24-1 and TRBJ2-3; the D is unclear. Deletions cut 5 bases from V and 1 base from J, with 15 bases between. This CDR3 has 16 amino acids. Germline V CDR1 and CDR2: KGHDR, SFDVKD. The DNA for the CDR3 is TGTGCCACCAGTGCCCCGGGTCCTGGCGGCACAGATACGCAGTATTTT. The encoded protein is CATSAPGPGGTDTQYF.

A note on this clonotype: This is likely an artifact of a read error, given a far larger clone one base away. This chain uses TRBV11-1 with TRBJ2-7; the D call may be TRBD1 or TRBD2 (5 bases each). V was clipped by 8 bases and J by 0 bases, with 14 bases between them. The germline V gene encodes CDR1 SGHAT and CDR2 FQDESV (reference sequence). The CDR3 is 14 amino acids. The DNA of the CDR3 is TGTGCCAGCGGCTCCCGGGACCCCTCCTACGAGCAGTACTTC. As protein: CASGSRDPSYEQYF.

This clonotype has a count of ten or more. The V call is TRBV4-1, the J call TRBJ1-5; 10 bases line up with TRBD1. The CDR3 consists of 16 residues. From germline, CDR1 is MGHRA and CDR2 YSYEKL. Trimming at V came to 3 bases and at J to 5 bases, leaving 7 bases not matched to a gene. The CDR3 spells CASSQEGQGVDQPQHF. CDR3 nucleotide sequence: TGCGCCAGCAGCCAGGAAGGACAGGGGGTGGATCAGCCCCAGCATTTT.

This clonotype occurred many times. J is TRBJ1-2 and V is TRBV2; the match to TRBD1 covers 7 bases. After removal of 5 bases from V and 7 bases from J, the junction contained 10 bases not matched to a gene. Germline values: CDR1 SNHLY, CDR2 FYNNEI. The CDR3 contains 14 residues. CDR3 DNA: TGTGCCAGCAGTCCCGGGACAGAGCTTAGTGGCTACACCTTC. Protein product: CASSPGTELSGYTF.

This clonotype was seen ten or more times. The V and J genes are TRBV12-3 or TRBV12-4 and TRBJ1-5, with D possibly TRBD1 on 5 matching bases. The CDR3 spans 14 residues. V lost 7 bases to trimming and J lost 4 bases, with 14 bases between them. CDR3 loop: CASTPGRSNQPQHF. In DNA, the CDR3 is TGTGCCAGCACCCCGGGACGTAGTAATCAGCCCCAGCATTTT.

This clonotype was recorded at least ten times. J is TRBJ1-1 and V is TRBV2; D gene uncertain. The V gene's germline CDR1 is SNHLY and CDR2 FYNNEI. V lost 7 bases to trimming and J lost 3 bases, with 12 bases between them. The CDR3 length is 13 residues. In DNA form, the CDR3 reads TGTGCCAGCAAAGTCGTGGCCGACACTGAAGCTTTCTTT. Protein product: CASKVVADTEAFF.

This clonotype was observed at least ten times. The chain recombines TRBV5-1 with TRBJ1-3, with TRBD1 as a possible D gene (6 bases). There are 17 residues in the CDR3. V was shortened by 4 bases and J by 0 bases, with 17 bases between the two germline ends. The germline gives CDR1 SGHRS, CDR2 YFSETQ. CDR3 sequence reads: CASSDRQAASSGNTIYF. The CDR3 DNA is TGCGCCAGCAGCGACAGACAGGCAGCAAGCTCTGGAAACACCATATATTTT.

This clonotype turned up a few times. The chain couples TRBV19 to TRBJ2-7; D remains unclear. The CDR3 has 14 amino acids. In germline, CDR1 is LNHDA, CDR2 SQIVND (reference sequence). Trimming took 3 bases from V and 2 from J, leaving 11 bases between them. The CDR3 DNA reads as TGTGCCAGTAGTATGGGCTCGGCGACCTACGAGCAGTACTTC. Its translation is CASSMGSATYEQYF.

This clonotype has ten or more counts. The chain has TRBV24-1 and TRBJ2-3; 7 bases align to TRBD2. Losses at the gene ends were 4 bases for V and 2 bases for J; bases not matched to a gene: 8. This CDR3 contains 16 residues. The germline gives CDR1 KGHDR, CDR2 SFDVKD. The CDR3 reads CATSDPSGTNTDTQYF. CDR3 nucleotide sequence: TGTGCCACCAGTGACCCCAGCGGGACTAACACAGATACGCAGTATTTT.

Worth noting for this clonotype: This likely reflects a read error, since a far larger clone is one base away. The chain combines TRBV6-2 or TRBV6-3 with TRBJ1-5; TRBD1 matches at 7 bases. Germline lookup yields CDR1 MNHEY and CDR2 SVGEGT. CDR3 size: 16 residues. CDR3 amino acids: CASSELSGGNNQLQHF. DNA for the CDR3: TGTGCCAGCAGTGAACTTTCAGGGGGTAACAATCAGCTCCAGCATTTT.

This clonotype was recorded at least ten times. The chain is built from TRBV2 and TRBJ2-5; 7 bases map to TRBD2. CDR3 length: 16 amino acids. The ends lost 6 bases at V and 2 bases at J; junction bases unmatched: 12. Germline V lookup: CDR1 SNHLY, CDR2 FYNNEI. The CDR3, as DNA: TGTGCCAGCAGGGCACTAACGGGAGGTTCTCAAGAGACCCAGTACTTC. It encodes CASRALTGGSQETQYF. The entire variable domain, with the rest obtained from reference TRBV2 and TRBJ2-5, is as follows: EPEVTQTPSHQVTQMGQEVILRCVPISNHLYFYWYRQILGQKVEFLVSFYNNEISEKSEIFDDQFSVERPDGSNFTLKIRSTKLEDSAMYFCASRALTGGSQETQYFGPGTRLLVL.

This chain joins TRBV3-1 and TRBJ1-3; possible D gene TRBD1, 5 bases. The length of the CDR3 is 14 residues. The germline CDR1 and CDR2 sequences are LGHDT and YNNKEL (reference sequence). V gave up 2 bases and J gave up 7 bases, with 12 bases separating them. CDR3 in amino acids: CASSQPGGGNTIYF. DNA for the CDR3: TGTGCCAGCAGCCAACCGGGGGGTGGGAACACCATATATTTT.

This clonotype was counted only a few times. V usage is TRBV9 and J usage is TRBJ1-1; maybe TRBD1 (5 bases). This CDR3 region has 14 residues. With 7 bases removed from V and 1 base from J, the gap between germline ends came to 14 bases. Germline loops: CDR1 SGDLS, CDR2 YYNGEE. The CDR3 is CASPSGRENTEAFF. CDR3 bases: TGTGCCAGCCCCTCGGGACGGGAGAACACTGAAGCTTTCTTT.

This clonotype showed up many times. An end of the junction differs from the germline gene, which may be a read error. V is TRBV5-1 and J is TRBJ1-1; 7 nucleotides match TRBD1. Germline V lookup: CDR1 SGHRS, CDR2 YFSETQ. This CDR3 comprises 15 residues. Written as DNA, the CDR3 is TGTGCCAGCAGCCACGGGACAGTAAGGAACACTGAAGCTTTCTTT. Its protein is CASSHGTVRNTEAFF.

As regards this clonotype: This sequence is one base from a far larger clone and is likely a read error. In this CDR3 the conserved last residue, phenylalanine or tryptophan, is missing, so a read error is likely. The gene calls are TRBV6-2 or TRBV6-3 and TRBJ1-1, with 8 bases lining up with TRBD1. V dropped 6 bases and J dropped 4; count of bases not matched to a gene: 7. The CDR3 is 14 residues long. Germline loops: CDR1 MNHEY, CDR2 SVGEGT. The CDR3 sequence: CASRRTGMGTEAFC. The CDR3 nucleotides read TGTGCCAGCAGGAGGACAGGGATGGGCACTGAAGCTTTCTGT.

This clonotype was seen many times. This chain uses TRBV2 with TRBJ2-3; weak D call: TRBD2 (7 bases). CDR1 is SNHLY, CDR2 FYNNEI, per germline. V was shortened by 3 bases and J by 6 bases, with 19 bases between the two germline ends. The CDR3 spans 16 residues. The CDR3 sequence is CASSEVGGPSADTQYF. The DNA for the CDR3 is TGTGCCAGCAGTGAGGTGGGGGGGCCATCGGCTGATACGCAGTATTTT.

This clonotype has at least ten counts. V usage is TRBV20-1 and J usage is TRBJ2-7, with TRBD1 matching over 10 bases. V lost 7 bases to trimming and J lost 5 bases; unmatched junction nucleotides: 8. Germline V gene sequence: CDR1 DFQATT, CDR2 SNEGSKA (reference sequence). CDR3 length: 13 residues. The DNA of the CDR3 is TGCAGTGTCGGGGGACAGGGGTCCCACGAGCAGTACTTC. Its translation is CSVGGQGSHEQYF.

Note on this clonotype: A far larger clone is one base from this, pointing to a likely read error. The chain carries TRBV4-1 and TRBJ2-1; TRBD1 might be the D (5 bases). The ends were cut back, 1 base at V and 12 bases at J, with 19 bases in the middle. The CDR3 runs to 15 residues. The V gene's germline CDR1 is MGHRA and CDR2 YSYEKL. This chain's CDR3 is CASSQGRAGLTRQFF. The CDR3 DNA reads TGCGCCAGCAGCCAAGGAAGGGCAGGGTTGACGAGGCAGTTCTTC.

The gene calls are TRBV10-2 and TRBJ1-3; D gene ambiguous. Germline V gene sequence: CDR1 WSHSY, CDR2 SAAADI. Trimming took off 7 bases at V and 0 bases at J, with 10 bases between the two ends. The CDR3 covers 14 residues. CDR3 DNA sequence: TGCGCCAGCAATGAAAAGAGCTCTGGAAACACCATATATTTT. Residues: CASNEKSSGNTIYF.

In regard to this clonotype: A far larger clone is one base from this, pointing to a likely read error. Given the absence of the conserved phenylalanine or tryptophan at the CDR3 end, a read error is likely. The rearrangement links TRBV7-2 to TRBJ1-5; the D is unclear. Trimming shortened V by 5 bases and J by 4 bases, and 12 bases separated the two germline ends. The CDR3 sequence is 14 residues long. Germline lookup yields CDR1 SGHTA and CDR2 FQGNSA. DNA for the CDR3: TGTGCCAGCAGCCCAGGCCTTAGGAATCAGCCCCAGCATTTG. It translates to CASSPGLRNQPQHL.

This clonotype was seen repeatedly, ten times or more. V is TRBV5-6 and J is TRBJ1-6, with D hard to call. Germline CDR1 and CDR2: SGHDT and YYEEEE. Trimming removed 2 bases at V and 10 bases at J, with 16 bases between. The CDR3 sequence is 15 residues long. The CDR3 loop reads CASSFPGSASSPLHF. CDR3 sequence (DNA): TGTGCCAGCAGCTTTCCCGGGTCCGCGAGCTCACCCCTCCACTTT.

The chain uses TRBV19 and TRBJ1-5; weak D call: TRBD1 (5 bases). V dropped 9 bases and J dropped 4 bases, with 13 bases sitting between them. This CDR3 contains 13 residues. Germline loops: CDR1 LNHDA, CDR2 SQIVND (reference sequence). The CDR3 protein is CASADSRNQPQHF. The CDR3 region has the DNA TGTGCCAGCGCCGACAGCAGGAATCAGCCCCAGCATTTT.

J is TRBJ1-1 and V is TRBV19, with D perhaps TRBD1 (6 bases). Deletions cut 3 bases from V and 0 bases from J, with 17 bases between. The CDR3 extends over 17 amino acids. CDR1 and CDR2 (germline): LNHDA, SQIVND (reference sequence). The CDR3 nucleotides are TGTGCCAGTAGTATTCAGGGACAAGAAAACATGAACACTGAAGCTTTCTTT. Translation gives CASSIQGQENMNTEAFF.

There are many counts of this clonotype. The J gene is TRBJ1-6, the V gene TRBV3-1, with 9 positions matching TRBD1. The germline V gene encodes CDR1 LGHDT and CDR2 YNNKEL (reference sequence). V was clipped by 7 bases and J by 9 bases; unmatched bases: 7. The CDR3 spans 14 residues. CDR3 residues: CASTPGQGFSPLHF. The CDR3 region has the DNA TGTGCCAGCACCCCGGGACAGGGTTTTTCACCCCTCCACTTT.

The rearrangement links TRBV6-2 or TRBV6-3 to TRBJ1-1; the D gene is possibly TRBD1 (6 bases). Trimming left V 5 bases short and J 0 bases short, with 13 bases between. The CDR3 length is 15 residues. Germline CDR1 and CDR2: MNHEY and SVGEGT. CDR3 protein: CASSVRGEMNTEAFF. CDR3 DNA sequence: TGTGCCAGCAGTGTGAGGGGGGAGATGAACACTGAAGCTTTCTTT.

A note on this clonotype: A much larger clonotype is one base distant, so this may be a read error. The genes are TRBV12-3 or TRBV12-4 and TRBJ2-5; D is perhaps TRBD2 (6 bases). This CDR3 region has 14 residues. The V gene lost 5 bases and the J gene lost 4 bases, with 14 bases spanning the gap. CDR3: CASSDSGGVETQYF. The CDR3 DNA follows: TGTGCCAGCAGTGACTCCGGGGGTGTAGAGACCCAGTACTTC.

This clonotype was seen many times. The V gene is TRBV19, the J gene TRBJ2-5; tentatively, D is TRBD1 (5 bases). This CDR3 has 14 residues. The V and J ends lost 9 bases and 5 bases respectively, with 19 bases between them. Looked up from germline, CDR1 is LNHDA and CDR2 is SQIVND (reference sequence). CDR3 region: CASCVGGAEETQYF. CDR3 bases: TGTGCCAGCTGCGTGGGTGGGGCGGAGGAGACCCAGTACTTC.

A few counts support this clonotype. A read error may explain this, as a much larger clone is one base away. The chain uses TRBV3-1 and TRBJ2-1; D is ambiguous. The germline V gene has CDR1 LGHDT and CDR2 YNNKEL (reference sequence). The CDR3 is 15 amino acids. The ends were cut back, 0 bases at V and 10 bases at J, with 16 bases in the middle. The CDR3 spells CASSQETLSSYEQFF. DNA for the CDR3: TGTGCCAGCAGCCAAGAAACTCTCAGCTCCTACGAGCAGTTCTTC.